This note documents a single T cell receptor (beta chain) sequence. This specimen belongs to a study of OX40 agonist ivuxolimab in advanced cancers. The data were produced by immunoSEQ multiplex PCR, yet TCRdb's version contains in-frame clones alone and is incomplete. The sample holds tens of thousands of clones; 70% to 90% are singletons and the top ten take under 3%. Sample: CD4+ or CD8+ T cells sorted from blood, taken in a trial of the OX40 agonist ivuxolimab. The receptor was isolated from an adult with an advanced solid tumor such as melanoma, head and neck, liver or kidney cancer.

The CDR3 DNA reads as TGTGCCAGCAGCCGGGACGGGGGCAATCAGCCCCAGCATTTT. Translating gives CASSRDGGNQPQHF. The chain uses TRBV7-9 and TRBJ1-5; possibly TRBD1 for D (5 bases). The CDR3 runs to 14 residues. Trimming pared 5 bases from V and 2 bases from J, leaving 10 bases between. The germline CDR1 and CDR2 sequences are SEHNR and FQNEAQ (reference sequence).